Below, 25 T cell receptor beta chains from the same sample are listed, as sequenced in a study of identical twins. TCRdb ran MiXCR on the 5' RACE reads and lists one entry per CDR3 protein. The sample includes around 490,000 distinct CDR3 sequences, 20% to 25% of them seen just once. These records were also assigned to another study, of yellow fever vaccine responses in identical twins.

Sequencing used CD4+ T cells sorted from blood. The receptors shown here come from a woman between 18 and 30 years old in good health.

Points on this clonotype: This sequence may be a read error, since a much larger clone differs from it by one base. The genes are TRBV5-6 and TRBJ2-1; 10 positions match TRBD2. Germline trimming cut 4 bases from V and 2 bases from J; bases unmatched to any gene: 3. Germline V gene data show CDR1 as SGHDT and CDR2 as YYEEEE. CDR3 length: 15 residues. CDR3 nucleotides: TGTGCCAGCAGCCACACTAGCGGGGCCTACAATGAGCAGTTCTTC. It codes for CASSHTSGAYNEQFF.

This clonotype came up a few times. The chain combines TRBV7-8 with TRBJ1-5, with D hard to call. Germline V gene data show CDR1 as SGHVS and CDR2 as FQNEAQ. The ends were cut back, 2 bases at V and 1 base at J, with 9 bases in the middle. This CDR3 contains 15 residues. The CDR3, as DNA: TGTGCCAGCAGCTTAAGCGACACCAGCAATCAGCCCCAGCATTTT. Amino acids: CASSLSDTSNQPQHF.

This clonotype came up a few times. V gene TRBV6-1 combines with J gene TRBJ2-7; 8 bases agree with TRBD2. CDR3 size: 14 residues. CDR1 and CDR2 from the germline V gene are MNHNS and SASEGT. Germline trimming cut 6 bases from V and 4 bases from J; bases unmatched to any gene: 8. Written as DNA, the CDR3 is TGTGCCAGCAGCCAACTAGCGGCCCCTTACGAGCAGTACTTC. This sequence encodes CASSQLAAPYEQYF.

The chain links TRBV10-3 to TRBJ2-3; 8 nucleotides match TRBD2. This CDR3 spans 14 amino acids. Trimming cost V 10 bases and J 5 bases; bases outside gene matches: 11. Germline V gene lookup returns CDR1 ENHRY and CDR2 SYGVKD. CDR3 protein: CATTEGAGVDTQYF. The DNA for the CDR3 is TGTGCCACGACCGAGGGAGCGGGAGTAGATACGCAGTATTTT.

This clonotype was recorded once. The J gene is TRBJ2-5, the V gene TRBV6-1, with 7 bases matching TRBD1. The J segment lost 1 base and the V segment lost 7 bases, leaving 9 bases of the junction unmatched. CDR1 MNHNS and CDR2 SASEGT come from the germline V gene. The CDR3 totals 15 residues. The CDR3 protein is CASINRGLGQETQYF. In DNA form, the CDR3 reads TGTGCCAGCATAAACAGGGGCCTTGGCCAAGAGACCCAGTACTTC.

V is TRBV5-1 and J is TRBJ2-7, with D possibly TRBD2 on 5 matching bases. CDR1 and CDR2 from the germline V gene are SGHRS and YFSETQ. The germline V and J ends were trimmed by 4 bases and 2 bases, with 13 bases remaining between them. The CDR3 has 14 amino acids. DNA of the CDR3: TGCGCCAGCAGCCCCGAAGGAGGTCCCTACGAGCAGTACTTC. It yields the protein CASSPEGGPYEQYF.

This clonotype appeared a few times. V and J are TRBV20-1 and TRBJ2-2; the match to TRBD1 covers 7 bases. From germline, CDR1 is DFQATT and CDR2 SNEGSKA (reference sequence). V trimming: 1 base; J trimming: 1 base; junction bases outside the gene matches: 3. The CDR3 extends over 15 amino acids. In DNA form, the CDR3 reads TGCAGTGCTAGAGGACAGGGTGGGAACACCGGGGAGCTGTTTTTT. Its protein product is CSARGQGGNTGELFF.

This chain uses TRBV5-1 with TRBJ1-1; tentatively, D is TRBD1 (6 bases). CDR3 size: 14 residues. The V gene lost 6 bases and the J gene lost 1 base, with 13 bases spanning the gap. Germline V gives CDR1 SGHRS, CDR2 YFSETQ. CDR3 amino acids: CASTSGGANTEAFF. Here the CDR3 DNA reads TGCGCCAGCACGTCCGGGGGGGCGAACACTGAAGCTTTCTTT.

This clonotype showed up just once. V gene TRBV7-3 combines with J gene TRBJ2-2; 10 bases line up with TRBD2. The CDR3 covers 17 residues. V shed 4 bases, J shed 2 bases, and the junction held 7 bases outside the gene matches. Per the germline V gene, CDR1 is SGHTA and CDR2 is FQGTGA. CDR3 DNA: TGTGCCAGCAGCTACATAGCGGGAGGTTTAAACACCGGGGAGCTGTTTTTT. Protein product: CASSYIAGGLNTGELFF. The full variable domain, rest sourced from reference TRBV7-3 and TRBJ2-2, is GAGVSQTPSNKVTEKGKYVELRCDPISGHTALYWYRQSLGQGPEFLIYFQGTGAADDSGLPNDRFFAVRPEGSVSTLKIQRTERGDSAVYLCASSYIAGGLNTGELFFGEGSRLTVL.

The chain carries TRBV4-1 and TRBJ1-1; D not certain. The length of the CDR3 is 13 residues. The germline V gene has CDR1 MGHRA and CDR2 YSYEKL. V was shortened by 2 bases and J by 11 bases, with 15 bases between the two germline ends. CDR3 protein: CASSQFDRPSAFF. DNA for the CDR3: TGCGCCAGCAGCCAATTCGATCGCCCTTCGGCTTTCTTT.

This clonotype was seen a few times. The genes are TRBV6-5 and TRBJ2-7; D is perhaps TRBD1 (6 bases). The germline V gene has CDR1 MNHEY and CDR2 SVGAGI. V lost 0 bases and J 2 bases, leaving 11 bases between the germline ends. The CDR3 totals 15 residues. The CDR3 DNA sequence: TGTGCCAGCAGTTACTCTCTACAGGGAGCCTACGAGCAGTACTTC. It translates to CASSYSLQGAYEQYF.

The chain carries TRBV12-3 or TRBV12-4 and TRBJ2-5, with TRBD2 identical over 12 bases. Trimming at V came to 6 bases and at J to 4 bases, leaving 9 bases not matched to a gene. The CDR3 has 16 residues. In nucleotides, the CDR3 is TGTGCCAGCAGCACTCTAGCGGGAGGGAGTCGAGAGACCCAGTACTTC. This translates into CASSTLAGGSRETQYF.

This clonotype was counted between two and nine times. This chain uses TRBV5-1 with TRBJ2-7; 9 nucleotides align to TRBD2. With V trimmed by 4 bases and J by 5 bases, 10 bases remained unmatched. CDR1 is SGHRS and CDR2 is YFSETQ in the germline V gene. The CDR3 is 15 residues long. Written as DNA, the CDR3 is TGCGCCAGCAGCCCGGGGAGCGGGAGGAACGACGAGCAGTACTTC. The encoded protein is CASSPGSGRNDEQYF.

In this sample, this clonotype turned up once. The rearrangement links TRBV11-2 to TRBJ2-7, with 13 bases that match TRBD2. This CDR3 contains 15 residues. CDR1 SGHAT and CDR2 FQNNGV come from the germline V gene. V shed 5 bases and J 3 bases; nucleotides not matched to a gene: 4. CDR3 nucleotide sequence: TGTGCCAGCAGCCCGGGACTAGCGGGGAACTACGAGCAGTACGTC. Its translation is CASSPGLAGNYEQYV.

In its sample, this clonotype was seen a few times. The CDR3 region is CASNRQGTDTQYF. The CDR3 nucleotides read TGTGCCAGCAATCGACAGGGAACAGATACGCAGTATTTT. The chain recombines TRBV2 with TRBJ2-3, with 7 bases that match TRBD1. The junction had 4 bases not matched to a gene; V was cut back by 7 bases and J by 3 bases. Germline V gives CDR1 SNHLY, CDR2 FYNNEI. The CDR3 totals 13 residues.

J is TRBJ2-7 and V is TRBV20-1; unclear D gene. Between the trimmed V and J ends, which lost 5 bases and 2 bases, there was a span of 13 bases. Germline V gene sequence: CDR1 DFQATT, CDR2 SNEGSKA (reference sequence). The CDR3 is 13 residues long. This chain's CDR3 is CSAQKDLAYEQYF. The DNA for the CDR3 is TGCAGTGCTCAAAAGGACCTAGCCTACGAGCAGTACTTC.

This clonotype was detected only once. J is TRBJ2-5 and V is TRBV4-1; 8 bases align to TRBD2. Trimming took 5 bases from V and 2 from J; bases not matched to a gene: 16. Germline CDR1 reads MGHRA; CDR2 reads YSYEKL. This CDR3 comprises 18 residues. The CDR3 nucleotides are TGCGCCAGCAGCGGGGTTAGAGGATATCGACTAGCGCAAGAGACCCAGTACTTC. Amino acids: CASSGVRGYRLAQETQYF.

This clonotype was seen a single time. V is TRBV28 and J is TRBJ2-1; 11 nucleotides align to TRBD1. CDR1 and CDR2 from the germline V gene are MDHEN and SYDVKM. This CDR3 region has 17 residues. V lost 0 bases and J lost 7; bases outside the gene matches: 8. The CDR3 DNA reads as TGTGCCAGCAGTTTATGGAGTGGACAGGGGGCCGAAAATGAGCAGTTCTTC. Amino acids: CASSLWSGQGAENEQFF.

CDR3 DNA: TGTGCCACCAGTGGTACAGGGGACACCGGGGAGCTGTTTTTT. This sequence encodes CATSGTGDTGELFF. The V and J genes are TRBV24-1 and TRBJ2-2; TRBD1 agrees at 7 bases. V lost 5 bases, J lost 3 bases, and 2 bases stayed unmatched. Germline loops: CDR1 KGHDR, CDR2 SFDVKD. The CDR3 length is 14 residues.

In its sample, this clonotype was seen a few times. No DNA is shown, since the ends of the CDR3 on it are uncertain; the CDR3 is the one TCRdb lists. The genes are TRBV21-1 and TRBJ2-7; TRBD1, the D gene given by the table, was not confirmed from the DNA. TRBV21-1 is described as a pseudogene. The CDR3 has 17 amino acids, counting both end residues. CDR3 in amino acids: CASSKASFGQGSYEQYF.

This clonotype showed up just a few times. This rearrangement joins TRBV19 to TRBJ2-3, with D perhaps TRBD2 (6 bases). Germline V gene sequence: CDR1 LNHDA, CDR2 SQIVND (reference sequence). The ends were cut back, 4 bases at V and 3 bases at J, with 20 bases in the middle. This CDR3 has 17 amino acids. CDR3 in amino acids: CASSKQGPGGLTDTQYF. In DNA form, the CDR3 reads TGTGCCAGTAGTAAACAAGGGCCTGGGGGACTGACAGATACGCAGTATTTT. The full variable domain, its missing parts supplied by reference TRBV19 and TRBJ2-3, is DGGITQSPKYLFRKEGQNVTLSCEQNLNHDAMYWYRQDPGQGLRLIYYSQIVNDFQKGDIAEGYSVSREKKESFPLTVTSAQKNPTAFYLCASSKQGPGGLTDTQYFGPGTRLTVL.

This clonotype was seen only a few times. The chain joins TRBV6-1 to TRBJ2-7, with TRBD1 identical over 8 bases. This CDR3 is 13 amino acids long. With V trimmed by 6 bases and J by 3 bases, 4 bases remained unmatched. CDR1 is MNHNS and CDR2 is SASEGT in the germline V gene. The CDR3 sequence is CASRATGGYEQYF. The CDR3 DNA follows: TGTGCCAGCAGAGCTACAGGGGGCTACGAGCAGTACTTC.

This clonotype was observed a few times. J is TRBJ2-1 and V is TRBV24-1; 10 bases are a match to TRBD2. The CDR3 is 15 amino acids. J was trimmed by 3 bases and V by 2 bases; bases with no gene match: 0. The germline CDR1 and CDR2 sequences are KGHDR and SFDVKD. The CDR3 DNA reads TGTGCCACCAGTGATTGGACTAGCGGCTACAATGAGCAGTTCTTC. Amino acids: CATSDWTSGYNEQFF.

V is TRBV12-3 or TRBV12-4 and J is TRBJ1-5; unclear D gene. Trimming left V 5 bases short and J 5 bases short, with 22 bases between. The length of the CDR3 is 17 residues. The CDR3 nucleotides are TGTGCCAGCAGTCCCCTTGAATCGTCCTACCCTTATCAGCCCCAGCATTTT. It codes for CASSPLESSYPYQPQHF.

CDR3: CASSPLKTSGRYEQYF. The CDR3 nucleotides read TGTGCCAGCAGTCCTCTAAAGACTAGCGGTCGCTACGAGCAGTACTTC. The chain employs TRBV12-3 or TRBV12-4 and TRBJ2-7, with TRBD2 matching over 9 bases. Unmatched junction bases numbered 11, after V lost 5 bases and J lost 3 bases. The CDR3 loop spans 16 amino acids.